This T cell receptor beta chain was profiled in a study of chemoradiotherapy in HPV16-positive cancers (dated by TCRdb to 2022 to 2024). Describing the broader study: Functional T-cell assays on cells from two HPV16-positive patients defined candidate HPV-specific T-cell clones and common TCR motifs. The candidate HPV-specific TCRs and motifs were subsequently tracked in TCR repertoires obtained from approximately 86 patients with HPV-related cancers. The study set out to ask whether T-cell immunity against the HPV oncoproteins E6 and E7 changes over the course of chemoradiotherapy and whether that immunity affects survival. Overall study results and their limits: Only a couple of HPV16-positive patients were used to derive the functional definition of HPV-specific T cells, and the survival association was reported for HPV16-positive patients. Among HPV16-positive patients, expansion of HPV-responsive T cells during chemoradiotherapy was associated with better recurrence-free survival. Expansion of candidate HPV-specific clones and E7-related TCR motifs was observed in the tumor microenvironment during treatment, whereas no such expansion was observed for non-HPV-specific T cells.

After removal of 2 bases from V and 6 bases from J, the junction retains 5 bases not matched to a gene. The CDR3 measures 15 amino acids from cysteine to phenylalanine. This entry keeps only the CDR3 DNA: 45 bases, framed from base 1. Taken from the germline V gene, the CDR1 and CDR2 loops are ENHRY and SYGVKD. Because repertoires were sampled repeatedly during chemoradiotherapy, clonal expansion in the tumor microenvironment could be followed. Concerning this clone itself: Its antigen target is currently unknown. Base qualities are missing; no much larger clone stands one base away.

The library relied on the immunoSEQ multiplex PCR assay. Here the immuneACCESS table is served through TCRdb, limited to in-frame sequences with V and J called. Missing clones are a known gap in these copies; in checked studies unresolved V genes cover under half, and the rest lacks a known reason. The sample table contains over 20,000 clones; only one count was recorded for over 60% of them. The biggest ten clones account for 2.6% of the sample. The sequence joins TRBV10-3 to TRBJ1-5; 9 bases in the middle match TRBD1. This sample was obtained from a patient who underwent chemoradiotherapy. This receptor was identified in a human donor with HPV-associated anogenital cancer. The CDR3 has the sequence CAISEPTGGGQPQHF. The bases are TGTGCCATCAGTGAGCCAACAGGGGGCGGTCAGCCCCAGCATTTT.